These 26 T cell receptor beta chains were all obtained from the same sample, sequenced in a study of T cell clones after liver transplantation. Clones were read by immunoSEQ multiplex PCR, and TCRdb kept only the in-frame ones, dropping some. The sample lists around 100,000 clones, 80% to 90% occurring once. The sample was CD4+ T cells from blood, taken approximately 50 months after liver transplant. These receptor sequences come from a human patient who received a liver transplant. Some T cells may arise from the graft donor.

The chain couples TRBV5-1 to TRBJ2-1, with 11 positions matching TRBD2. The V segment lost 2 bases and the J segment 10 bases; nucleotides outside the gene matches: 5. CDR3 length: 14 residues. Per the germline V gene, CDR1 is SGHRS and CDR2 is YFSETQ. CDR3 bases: TGCGCCAGCAGCTTTGTGACTAGCGGGACCGAGCAGTTCTTC. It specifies CASSFVTSGTEQFF.

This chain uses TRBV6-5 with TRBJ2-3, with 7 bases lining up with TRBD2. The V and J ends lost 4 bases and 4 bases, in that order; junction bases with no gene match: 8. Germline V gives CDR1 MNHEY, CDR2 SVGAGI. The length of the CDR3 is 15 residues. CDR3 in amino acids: CASSSASSGSDTQYF. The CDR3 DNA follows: TGTGCCAGCAGTTCGGCGTCTAGCGGTTCAGATACGCAGTATTTT.

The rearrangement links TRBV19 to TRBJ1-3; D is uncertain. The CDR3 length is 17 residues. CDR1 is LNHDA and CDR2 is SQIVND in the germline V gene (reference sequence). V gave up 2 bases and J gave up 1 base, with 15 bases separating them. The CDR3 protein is CASSILQSRTSGNTIYF. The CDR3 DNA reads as TGTGCCAGTAGTATACTTCAGAGCCGAACGTCTGGAAACACCATATATTTT.

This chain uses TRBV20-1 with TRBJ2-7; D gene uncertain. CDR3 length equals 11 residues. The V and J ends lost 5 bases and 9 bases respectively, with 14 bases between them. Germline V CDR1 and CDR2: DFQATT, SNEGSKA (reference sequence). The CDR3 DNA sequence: TGCAGTGCTTACCGACCGTCCGGGCAGTACTTC. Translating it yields CSAYRPSGQYF.

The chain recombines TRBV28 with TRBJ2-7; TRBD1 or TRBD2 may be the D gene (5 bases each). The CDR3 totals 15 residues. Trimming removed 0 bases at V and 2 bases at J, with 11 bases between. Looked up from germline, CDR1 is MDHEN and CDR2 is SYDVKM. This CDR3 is CASSLWGTATYEQYF. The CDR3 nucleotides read TGTGCCAGCAGTTTATGGGGGACCGCTACCTACGAGCAGTACTTC. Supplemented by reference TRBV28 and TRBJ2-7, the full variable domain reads DVKVTQSSRYLVKRTGEKVFLECVQDMDHENMFWYRQDPGLGLRLIYFSYDVKMKEKGDIPEGYSVSREKKERFSLILESASTNQTSMYLCASSLWGTATYEQYFGPGTRLTVT.

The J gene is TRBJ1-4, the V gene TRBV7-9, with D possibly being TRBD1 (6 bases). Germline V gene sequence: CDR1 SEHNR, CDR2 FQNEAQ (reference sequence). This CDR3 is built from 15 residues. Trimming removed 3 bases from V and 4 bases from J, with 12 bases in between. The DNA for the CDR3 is TGTGCCAGCAGCTTGGAGGGGGGTATTAATGAAAAACTGTTTTTT. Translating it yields CASSLEGGINEKLFF.

DNA of the CDR3: TGTGCCAGCTCAGCCTACCGACAGGGGACAACCCAAGAATATAATTCACCCCTCCACTTT. Encoded protein: CASSAYRQGTTQEYNSPLHF. The chain couples TRBV18 to TRBJ1-6, with 8 bases matching TRBD1. The CDR3 extends over 20 amino acids. CDR1 and CDR2 (germline): KGHSH, LQKENI. V was pared by 5 bases and J by 4 bases, with 19 bases of the junction left unmatched.

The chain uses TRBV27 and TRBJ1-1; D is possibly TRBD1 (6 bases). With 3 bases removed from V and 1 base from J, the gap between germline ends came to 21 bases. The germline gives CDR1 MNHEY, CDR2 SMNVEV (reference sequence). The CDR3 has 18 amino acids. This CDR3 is CASSFRGVGGGGNTEAFF. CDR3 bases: TGTGCCAGCAGTTTTAGGGGCGTCGGGGGAGGGGGGAACACTGAAGCTTTCTTT.

CDR3 nucleotide sequence: TGTGCCAGCGGAACTAGCGGGGGGCCAGGCTACGAGCAGTACTTC. This encodes CASGTSGGPGYEQYF. The rearrangement links TRBV7-2 to TRBJ2-7; 12 bases line up with TRBD2. Germline V CDR1 and CDR2: SGHTA, FQGNSA. The CDR3 loop spans 15 amino acids. Losses at the gene ends were 8 bases for V and 3 bases for J; bases not matched to a gene: 8.

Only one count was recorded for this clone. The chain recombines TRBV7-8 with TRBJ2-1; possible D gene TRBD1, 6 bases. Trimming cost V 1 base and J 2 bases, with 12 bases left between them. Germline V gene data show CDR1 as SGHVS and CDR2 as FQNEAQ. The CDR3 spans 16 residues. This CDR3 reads CASSLVGAAAYNEQFF. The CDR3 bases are TGTGCCAGCAGCTTAGTGGGGGCTGCCGCCTACAATGAGCAGTTCTTC.

The CDR3 sequence: CASSFRYGEQYF. The CDR3 DNA is TGTGCCAGCAGCTTTAGATACGGCGAGCAGTACTTC. The V call is TRBV5-6, the J call TRBJ2-7; D is unclear. Between the trimmed V and J ends, which lost 2 bases and 6 bases, there was a span of 9 bases. This CDR3 has 12 residues. Per the germline V gene, CDR1 is SGHDT and CDR2 is YYEEEE. The whole variable domain, remainder taken from reference TRBV5-6 and TRBJ2-7, is DAGVTQSPTHLIKTRGQQVTLRCSPKSGHDTVSWYQQALGQGPQFIFQYYEEEERQRGNFPDRFSGHQFPNYSSELNVNALLLGDSALYLCASSFRYGEQYFGPGTRLTVT.

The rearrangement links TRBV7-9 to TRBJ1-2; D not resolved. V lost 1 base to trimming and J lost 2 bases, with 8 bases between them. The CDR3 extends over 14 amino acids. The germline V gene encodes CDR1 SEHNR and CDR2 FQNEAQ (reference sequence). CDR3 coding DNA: TGTGCCAGCAGCTTAGACCTTGGGAACTATGGCTACACCTTC. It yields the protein CASSLDLGNYGYTF.

The CDR3 DNA reads as TGTGCCAGCAGATATAGGGTACTGAACACTGAAGCTTTCTTT. This encodes CASRYRVLNTEAFF. This chain joins TRBV2 and TRBJ1-1; no firm D call. V was pared by 6 bases and J by 0 bases, with 11 bases between. Germline CDR1 SNHLY, CDR2 FYNNEI. The CDR3 extends over 14 amino acids.

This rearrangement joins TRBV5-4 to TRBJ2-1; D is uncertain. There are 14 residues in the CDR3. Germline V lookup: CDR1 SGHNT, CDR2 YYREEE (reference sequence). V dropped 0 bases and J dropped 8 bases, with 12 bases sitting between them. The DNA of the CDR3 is TGTGCCAGCAGCTTGGAAATAAGCAGCTATGAGCAGTTCTTC. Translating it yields CASSLEISSYEQFF.

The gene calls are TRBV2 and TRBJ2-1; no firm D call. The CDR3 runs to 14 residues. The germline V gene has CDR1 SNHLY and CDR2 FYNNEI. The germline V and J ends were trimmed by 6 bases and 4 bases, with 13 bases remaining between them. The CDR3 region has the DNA TGTGCCAGCAGCCACCCCCAGAGTTACAATGAGCAGTTCTTC. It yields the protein CASSHPQSYNEQFF.

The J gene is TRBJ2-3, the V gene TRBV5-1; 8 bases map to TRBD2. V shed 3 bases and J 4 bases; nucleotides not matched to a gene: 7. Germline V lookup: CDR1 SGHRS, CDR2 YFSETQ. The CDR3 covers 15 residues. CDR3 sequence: CASSSLAGGADTQYF. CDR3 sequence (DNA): TGCGCCAGCAGCTCCCTTGCGGGGGGAGCAGATACGCAGTATTTT.

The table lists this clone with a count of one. CDR3 region: CAWKTGTQPQHF. CDR3 coding DNA: TGTGCCTGGAAGACGGGCACTCAGCCCCAGCATTTT. J is TRBJ1-5 and V is TRBV30, with D unclear. The CDR3 consists of 12 residues. V was clipped by 4 bases and J by 6 bases, with 10 bases between them. Germline lookup yields CDR1 GTSNPN and CDR2 SVGIG (reference sequence).

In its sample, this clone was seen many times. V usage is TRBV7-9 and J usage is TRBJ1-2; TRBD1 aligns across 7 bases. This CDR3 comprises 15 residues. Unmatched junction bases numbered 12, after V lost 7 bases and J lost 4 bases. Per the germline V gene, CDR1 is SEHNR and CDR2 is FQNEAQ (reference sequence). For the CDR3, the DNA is TGTGCCAGCACCCAGGCGGCAGGGGGTGTCTATGGCTACACCTTC. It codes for CASTQAAGGVYGYTF.

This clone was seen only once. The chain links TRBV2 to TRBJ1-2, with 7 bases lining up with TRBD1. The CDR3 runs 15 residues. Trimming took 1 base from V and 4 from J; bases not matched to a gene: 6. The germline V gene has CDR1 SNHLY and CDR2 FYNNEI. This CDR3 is CASSEGTGHLYGYTF. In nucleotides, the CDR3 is TGTGCCAGCAGTGAAGGGACAGGCCACCTCTATGGCTACACCTTC.

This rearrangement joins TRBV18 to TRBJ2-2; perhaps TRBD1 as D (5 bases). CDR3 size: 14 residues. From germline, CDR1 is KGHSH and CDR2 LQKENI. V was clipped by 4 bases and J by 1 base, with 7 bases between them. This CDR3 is CASSRDRNTGELFF. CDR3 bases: TGTGCCAGCTCACGCGACAGGAACACCGGGGAGCTGTTTTTT.

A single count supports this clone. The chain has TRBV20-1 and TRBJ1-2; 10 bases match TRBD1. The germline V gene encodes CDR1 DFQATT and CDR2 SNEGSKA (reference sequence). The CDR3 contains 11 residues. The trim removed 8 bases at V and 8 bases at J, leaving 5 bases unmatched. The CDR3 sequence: CSSGQGSGYTF. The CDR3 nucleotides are TGCAGTTCGGGACAGGGGTCGGGCTACACCTTC.

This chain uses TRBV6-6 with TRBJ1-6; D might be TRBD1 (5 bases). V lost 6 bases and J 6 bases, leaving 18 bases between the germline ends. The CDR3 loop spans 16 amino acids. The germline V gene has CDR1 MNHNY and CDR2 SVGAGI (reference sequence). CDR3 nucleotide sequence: TGTGCCAGCAGAGCGACAGTACTATTGAGTAATTCACCCCTCCACTTT. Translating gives CASRATVLLSNSPLHF.

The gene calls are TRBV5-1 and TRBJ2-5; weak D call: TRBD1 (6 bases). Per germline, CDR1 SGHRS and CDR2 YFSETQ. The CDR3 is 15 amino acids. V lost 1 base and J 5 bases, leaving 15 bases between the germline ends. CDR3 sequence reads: CASSLQASQGETQYF. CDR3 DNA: TGCGCCAGCAGCTTGCAGGCTTCCCAGGGGGAGACCCAGTACTTC.

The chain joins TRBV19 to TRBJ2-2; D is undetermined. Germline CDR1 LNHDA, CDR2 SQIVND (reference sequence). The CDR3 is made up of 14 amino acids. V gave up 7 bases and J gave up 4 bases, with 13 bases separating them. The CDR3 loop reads CASTRWVGTGELFF. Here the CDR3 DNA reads TGTGCCAGTACCAGGTGGGTTGGCACCGGGGAGCTGTTTTTT. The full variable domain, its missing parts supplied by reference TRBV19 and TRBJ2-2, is DGGITQSPKYLFRKEGQNVTLSCEQNLNHDAMYWYRQDPGQGLRLIYYSQIVNDFQKGDIAEGYSVSREKKESFPLTVTSAQKNPTAFYLCASTRWVGTGELFFGEGSRLTVL.

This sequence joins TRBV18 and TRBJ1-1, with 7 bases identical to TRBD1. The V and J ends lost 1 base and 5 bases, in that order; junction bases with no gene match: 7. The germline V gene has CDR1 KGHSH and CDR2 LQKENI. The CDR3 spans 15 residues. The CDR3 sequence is CASSPLTGVWTEAFF. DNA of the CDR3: TGTGCCAGCTCACCACTTACAGGGGTGTGGACTGAAGCTTTCTTT.

The CDR3, as DNA: TGTGCCAGCAGCTTAGGGCAGGGGAAGTACTTC. Translated: CASSLGQGKYF. J is TRBJ2-7 and V is TRBV7-9, with D tentatively TRBD1 (6 bases). Trimming shortened V by 1 base and J by 11 bases, and 9 bases separated the two germline ends. In germline, CDR1 is SEHNR, CDR2 FQNEAQ (reference sequence). The length of the CDR3 is 11 residues. Using reference TRBV7-9 and TRBJ2-7 for the parts outside the CDR3, the full variable domain is DTGVSQNPRHKITKRGQNVTFRCDPISEHNRLYWYRQTLGQGPEFLTYFQNEAQLEKSRLLSDRFSAERPKGSFSTLEIQRTEQGDSAMYLCASSLGQGKYFGPGTRLTVT.